The clone carrying this TCR beta chain was detected ten times or more. Arm-PCR of CDR3 regions and iRepertoire HTBI primers were the basis on which TCR beta libraries were built. One entry per CDR3 protein, called by TCRdb with MiXCR from the multiplex PCR reads. The repertoire has 400,000 to 650,000 distinct CDR3 sequences, about 16% of them found once; the top ten carry 25%. Time point described: newly diagnosed GD, antithyroid drugs for less than 3 months. After RNA was extracted from PBMCs, the TCR library was made from it. As a group, patients came from one endocrinology department in Xi'an, China. The data stem from a study of regulatory T cells in long-lasting Graves disease. Background on the study: Graves' patients with a new diagnosis had received antithyroid drugs under 3 months.

Trimming stripped 0 bases from V and 10 bases from J, with 12 bases between. The CDR3 is made up of 13 amino acids. Germline V gene sequence: CDR1 KGHSH, CDR2 LQKENI. The data were also submitted as part of a second study, on T cells in Graves' hyperthyroidism and ophthalmopathy. From that study: First-round RT-PCR with HTBI primers amplified the TCR CDR3 region.

The TCR originated in a woman aged 40 to 65 with Graves disease. V is TRBV18 and J is TRBJ1-2; D might be TRBD1 (6 bases). Sequencing used peripheral blood mononuclear cells (PBMCs), obtained at new diagnosis, from a patient treated with antithyroid drugs. CDR3 region: CASSPPIGGVYTF. The CDR3 DNA follows: TGTGCCAGCTCACCACCGATAGGGGGAGTCTACACCTTC.